Reported below is one T cell receptor (beta chain). Its antigen is currently unknown. The sample belongs to a study of graft-versus-host responses after intestinal transplantation. Study-wide background: Every transplant recipient was induced with anti-thymocyte globulin, then maintained on tacrolimus and steroids for 2 to 3 years.

Notes on the study in general: Recipient-marrow GvH clones were detected, some having first appeared in ileum or blood. Early after transplant, HvG declines were associated with peak levels of circulating GvH clones. Graft-donor T cell macrochimerism in patients accompanied high graft-versus-host to host-versus-graft clonal ratios in allografts.

Some clones are missing from TCRdb's copy, which holds only in-frame ones; the method was immunoSEQ multiplex PCR. The sample gives around 120,000 clones, just over 90% of which show up once; about 0.18% is in the top ten. Germline values: CDR1 SGHAT, CDR2 FQNNGV. V was cut by 2 bases and J by 8 bases, with 15 bases left in between. CDR3 size: 14 residues. This clonotype was sampled from a human donor who received an intestinal transplant. The V and J genes are TRBV11-2 and TRBJ1-1; D might be TRBD1 (6 bases). The sample in question was unstimulated CD4+ T cells sorted from spleen or lymph node cells, obtained before intestinal transplant. CDR3 sequence reads: CASSLLDRAQEAFF. The CDR3 nucleotides are TGTGCCAGCAGCTTATTGGACAGAGCGCAAGAAGCTTTCTTT.